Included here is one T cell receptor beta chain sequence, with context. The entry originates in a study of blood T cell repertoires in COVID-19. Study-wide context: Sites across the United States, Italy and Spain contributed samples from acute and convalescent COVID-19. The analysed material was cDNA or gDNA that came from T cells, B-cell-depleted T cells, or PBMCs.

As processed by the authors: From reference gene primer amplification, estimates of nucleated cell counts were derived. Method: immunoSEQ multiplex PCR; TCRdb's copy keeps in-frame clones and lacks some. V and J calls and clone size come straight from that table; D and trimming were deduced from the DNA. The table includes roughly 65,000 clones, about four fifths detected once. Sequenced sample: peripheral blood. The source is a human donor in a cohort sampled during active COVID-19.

The CDR3 DNA sequence: TGTGCCAGCTCACCACCTGAGCCCAGGGGTTACGAGCAGTACTTC. Protein: CASSPPEPRGYEQYF. The chain employs TRBV18 and TRBJ2-7; perhaps TRBD1 as D (6 bases). Trimming left V 0 bases short and J 4 bases short, with 13 bases between. The CDR3 covers 15 residues. Looked up from germline, CDR1 is KGHSH and CDR2 is LQKENI.